This T cell receptor (beta chain) was recovered during a study of T-cell memory formation after mild COVID-19. Overall study findings and caveats: Pre-infection memory already had some responding clones, implying cross-reactive memory joined. CD8+ contracting clones occupied EMRA, while CD4+ ones occupied mainly CM and EM.

As concerns this clonotype: The antigen is not known.

V was shortened by 2 bases and J by 3 bases, with 11 bases between the two germline ends. Germline assignment: CDR1 DFQATT and CDR2 SNEGSKA (reference sequence). The CDR3 has 14 amino acids. TCRdb reprocessed the 5' RACE reads via MiXCR and lists one record per CDR3 protein. In the table there are around 500,000 distinct CDR3 sequences, 15% to 20% of which are singletons. The chain links TRBV20-1 to TRBJ1-5; D call uncertain. The TCR sequence derives from an adult woman who had mild COVID-19 (a few samples of this study predate the infection). Cell type and time point are not known. The sample consisted of PBMCs or a T cell subset sorted from them (not recorded which). The CDR3 DNA is TGCAGTGCTAGACCGACCGCTTACAATCAGCCCCAGCATTTT. Amino acid sequence: CSARPTAYNQPQHF.